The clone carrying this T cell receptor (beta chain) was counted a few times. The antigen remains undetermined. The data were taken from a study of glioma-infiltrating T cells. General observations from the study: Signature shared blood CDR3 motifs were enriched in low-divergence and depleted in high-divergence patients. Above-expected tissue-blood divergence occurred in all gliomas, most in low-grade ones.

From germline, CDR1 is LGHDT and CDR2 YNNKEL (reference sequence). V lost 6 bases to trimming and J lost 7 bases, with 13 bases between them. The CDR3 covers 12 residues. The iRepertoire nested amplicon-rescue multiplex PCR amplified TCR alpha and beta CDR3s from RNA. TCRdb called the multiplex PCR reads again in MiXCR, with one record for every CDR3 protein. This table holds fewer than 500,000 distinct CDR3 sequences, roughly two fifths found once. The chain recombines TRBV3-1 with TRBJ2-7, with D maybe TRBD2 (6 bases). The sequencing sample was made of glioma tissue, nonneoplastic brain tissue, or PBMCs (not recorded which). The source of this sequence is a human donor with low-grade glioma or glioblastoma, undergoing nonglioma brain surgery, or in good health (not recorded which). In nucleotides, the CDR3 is TGTGCCAGCAGTGGGGACGGGGGAGAGCAGTACTTC. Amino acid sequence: CASSGDGGEQYF.